These 26 T cell receptor beta chains were sequenced from one sample in a study of cytomegalovirus exposure and HLA in healthy donors (dated by TCRdb to about 2017). The library was built by means of the immunoSEQ multiplex PCR assay. For the multiplex PCR, a mixture combining 60 forward primers for TCR Vbeta segments and 13 reverse primers for TCR Jbeta segments was used. TCRdb stores this immuneACCESS table with in-frame sequences only. Part of the clones is absent; in the studies checked, under half of the shortfall reflects unresolved V genes, and no reason is known for the rest. The sample includes tens of thousands of clones, with 80% observed a single time. Of the sample, 7.5% to 8.5% is held by the ten largest clones. Input material: PBMCs. The receptor set was obtained from a man aged 30-40 years in good health and CMV-seropositive.

V is TRBV5-4 and J is TRBJ2-3; no clear D gene. The CDR3 runs 13 residues. With 1 base removed from V and 4 bases from J, the gap between germline ends came to 7 bases. CDR1 and CDR2 from the germline V gene are SGHNT and YYREEE (reference sequence). CDR3: CASSLRVSDTQYF. CDR3 coding DNA: TGTGCCAGCAGCTTGAGAGTGTCAGATACGCAGTATTTT.

The gene calls are TRBV12-5 and TRBJ2-1; 7 bases are shared with TRBD1. Trimming took 3 bases from V and 0 from J; bases not matched to a gene: 2. The CDR3 length is 15 residues. In germline, CDR1 is LGHNT, CDR2 FRNRAP. CDR3 in amino acids: CASGLGDSSYNEQFF. The CDR3 nucleotides are TGTGCTAGTGGTTTAGGGGACAGCTCCTACAATGAGCAGTTCTTC.

The chain recombines TRBV4-1 with TRBJ1-5; possible D gene TRBD1, 5 bases. Germline loops: CDR1 MGHRA, CDR2 YSYEKL. Trimming took 1 base from V and 1 from J, leaving 11 bases between them. This CDR3 comprises 16 residues. The CDR3: CASSQVGQGSNQPQHF. The CDR3, as DNA: TGCGCCAGCAGCCAAGTAGGGCAGGGAAGCAATCAGCCCCAGCATTTT.

The genes are TRBV6-5 and TRBJ1-3; D unclear. Trimming took off 5 bases at V and 4 bases at J, with 12 bases between the two ends. The germline V gene encodes CDR1 MNHEY and CDR2 SVGAGI. CDR3 size: 14 residues. The CDR3: CASSDGVSGNTIYF. The CDR3 DNA follows: TGTGCCAGCAGTGACGGGGTCTCAGGAAACACCATATATTTT.

The V call is TRBV18, the J call TRBJ2-2; tentative D call: TRBD1 (6 bases). CDR1 is KGHSH and CDR2 is LQKENI in the germline V gene. With 0 bases removed from V and 3 bases from J, the gap between germline ends came to 11 bases. The CDR3 is 16 residues long. CDR3 residues: CASSPPGGLDTGELFF. The CDR3 DNA follows: TGTGCCAGCTCACCACCAGGGGGTTTAGACACCGGGGAGCTGTTTTTT.

The gene calls are TRBV6-5 and TRBJ1-2, with 8 bases identical to TRBD1. Looked up from germline, CDR1 is MNHEY and CDR2 is SVGAGI. The CDR3 is made up of 15 amino acids. V lost 6 bases, J lost 1 base, and 7 bases stayed unmatched. Written as DNA, the CDR3 is TGTGCCAGCAGAGCTACAGGGGGGAGTAACTATGGCTACACCTTC. It codes for CASRATGGSNYGYTF.

J is TRBJ2-7 and V is TRBV19; 8 bases match TRBD1. The CDR3 has 15 residues. Germline CDR1 LNHDA, CDR2 SQIVND (reference sequence). Unmatched junction bases numbered 8, after V lost 5 bases and J lost 2 bases. In DNA form, the CDR3 reads TGTGCCAGTAGTGCGTGGACAGGGCTCACCTACGAGCAGTACTTC. It codes for CASSAWTGLTYEQYF.

The gene calls are TRBV5-1 and TRBJ2-2; no firm D call. The germline CDR1 and CDR2 sequences are SGHRS and YFSETQ. V gave up 4 bases and J gave up 1 base, with 5 bases separating them. The CDR3 has 13 residues. For the CDR3, the DNA is TGCGCCAGCAGCCCAGAGAACACCGGGGAGCTGTTTTTT. Translated, it gives CASSPENTGELFF. The complete variable domain, with remaining parts taken from reference TRBV5-1 and TRBJ2-2, reads KAGVTQTPRYLIKTRGQQVTLSCSPISGHRSVSWYQQTPGQGLQFLFEYFSETQRNKGNFPGRFSGRQFSNSRSEMNVSTLELGDSALYLCASSPENTGELFFGEGSRLTVL.

The chain links TRBV5-1 to TRBJ1-5, with D maybe TRBD1 (5 bases). Looked up from germline, CDR1 is SGHRS and CDR2 is YFSETQ. Trimming left V 4 bases short and J 1 base short, with 18 bases between. CDR3 length: 17 residues. CDR3: CASSPGSGRGSNQPQHF. CDR3 DNA sequence: TGCGCCAGCAGCCCGGGCTCAGGACGGGGGAGCAATCAGCCCCAGCATTTT. The whole variable domain, filled in from reference TRBV5-1 and TRBJ1-5, reads KAGVTQTPRYLIKTRGQQVTLSCSPISGHRSVSWYQQTPGQGLQFLFEYFSETQRNKGNFPGRFSGRQFSNSRSEMNVSTLELGDSALYLCASSPGSGRGSNQPQHFGDGTRLSIL.

The V call is TRBV5-4, the J call TRBJ2-7, with 7 bases fitting TRBD1. The V gene end was trimmed by 3 bases and the J gene end by 3 bases; junction bases not matched to a gene: 12. The CDR3 length is 16 residues. CDR1 and CDR2 (germline): SGHNT, YYREEE (reference sequence). DNA for the CDR3: TGTGCCAGCAGCTCCGAAAGTAGGGACAGATACTACGAGCAGTACTTC. Translated: CASSSESRDRYYEQYF.

The chain uses TRBV2 and TRBJ1-6, with D possibly being TRBD1 (6 bases). V was cut by 6 bases and J by 1 base, with 16 bases left in between. The V gene's germline CDR1 is SNHLY and CDR2 FYNNEI. CDR3 length equals 17 residues. The CDR3 nucleotides read TGTGCCAGCAGCGCTACAGGGAGACTTTCCTATAATTCACCCCTCCACTTT. Amino acids: CASSATGRLSYNSPLHF.

The chain employs TRBV7-3 and TRBJ2-1, with 8 bases lining up with TRBD2. The germline V gene has CDR1 SGHTA and CDR2 FQGTGA. V gave up 1 base and J gave up 4 bases; unmatched junction bases: 6. The CDR3 length is 16 residues. The CDR3 region is CASSLIGGGLYNEQFF. In DNA form, the CDR3 reads TGTGCCAGCAGCTTAATCGGCGGGGGGCTTTACAATGAGCAGTTCTTC.

This sequence joins TRBV11-3 and TRBJ2-1; the D is unclear. Trimming removed 5 bases from V and 5 bases from J, with 7 bases in between. CDR1 and CDR2 (germline): SGHNT, YENEEA. The CDR3 runs to 12 residues. This CDR3 is CASSLGDNEQFF. In DNA, the CDR3 is TGTGCCAGCAGCCTTGGAGACAATGAGCAGTTCTTC.

The chain employs TRBV11-2 and TRBJ2-7; a weak D match, TRBD1 (5 bases). With 3 bases removed from V and 5 bases from J, the gap between germline ends came to 11 bases. Germline assignment: CDR1 SGHAT and CDR2 FQNNGV. The CDR3 is made up of 13 amino acids. Written as DNA, the CDR3 is TGTGCCAGCAGCTTTTCCAGGGCCCACGAGCAGTACTTC. It encodes CASSFSRAHEQYF.

The rearrangement uses TRBV6-4 and TRBJ2-1, with a possible D match to TRBD1 (5 bases). The germline V and J ends were trimmed by 5 bases and 6 bases, with 11 bases remaining between them. The V gene's germline CDR1 is MRHNA and CDR2 SNTAGT. There are 13 residues in the CDR3. The CDR3 is CASSKTELNEQFF. DNA for the CDR3: TGTGCCAGCAGTAAGACAGAGCTCAATGAGCAGTTCTTC.

The rearrangement uses TRBV4-2 and TRBJ1-1; unclear D gene. The V and J ends lost 2 bases and 0 bases respectively, with 13 bases between them. The CDR3 loop spans 16 amino acids. Germline CDR1 LGHNA, CDR2 YNFKEQ. This chain's CDR3 is CASSQRLMSVNTEAFF. The DNA of the CDR3 is TGTGCCAGCAGCCAACGTTTGATGTCGGTGAACACTGAAGCTTTCTTT.

This clone was seen more than once but under ten times. The V gene is TRBV4-1, the J gene TRBJ1-4, with D uncertain. The germline gives CDR1 MGHRA, CDR2 YSYEKL. This CDR3 comprises 15 residues. Trimming removed 3 bases from V and 4 bases from J, with 12 bases in between. CDR3 amino acids: CASSQYTEGNEKLFF. CDR3 DNA: TGCGCCAGCAGCCAGTATACAGAGGGTAATGAAAAACTGTTTTTT.

This clone showed up just once. This rearrangement joins TRBV19 to TRBJ1-2; no definite D call. The germline V gene encodes CDR1 LNHDA and CDR2 SQIVND (reference sequence). The germline V and J ends were trimmed by 3 bases and 0 bases, with 8 bases remaining between them. This CDR3 is built from 14 residues. DNA for the CDR3: TGTGCCAGTAGTATGGCGGCAGCTAACTATGGCTACACCTTC. Translation: CASSMAAANYGYTF.

This clone was counted only a few times. This chain connects TRBV29-1 to TRBJ1-2, with D perhaps matching TRBD1 (5 bases). This CDR3 has 18 amino acids. CDR1 and CDR2 (germline): SQVTM, ANQGSEA. V dropped 4 bases and J dropped 4 bases, with 28 bases sitting between them. The chain's CDR3 is CSVALPGGRDGVFYGYTF. The CDR3 region has the DNA TGCAGCGTTGCCCTCCCCGGGGGACGTGATGGGGTTTTCTATGGCTACACCTTC.

This sequence joins TRBV19 and TRBJ1-4, with 7 bases lining up with TRBD1. V gave up 3 bases and J gave up 1 base; unmatched junction bases: 5. CDR3 length equals 16 residues. Germline V gene data show CDR1 as LNHDA and CDR2 as SQIVND (reference sequence). This chain's CDR3 is CASSIGTVRTNEKLFF. CDR3 coding DNA: TGTGCCAGTAGTATCGGGACAGTCCGAACTAATGAAAAACTGTTTTTT.

The chain is built from TRBV6-1 and TRBJ1-4; 9 nucleotides align to TRBD1. V shed 4 bases, J shed 7 bases, and the junction held 7 bases outside the gene matches. Germline V CDR1 and CDR2: MNHNS, SASEGT. The CDR3 spans 15 residues. The DNA of the CDR3 is TGTGCCAGCAGTGCAGCCGGGACAGGGAGTGAAAAACTGTTTTTT. Protein: CASSAAGTGSEKLFF.

The CDR3 reads CASRQVFSDEKLFF. For the CDR3, the DNA is TGTGCCAGCAGACAGGTCTTCTCCGATGAAAAACTGTTTTTT. V usage is TRBV6-1 and J usage is TRBJ1-4; D may be TRBD1 (5 bases). The germline V gene encodes CDR1 MNHNS and CDR2 SASEGT. The CDR3 extends over 14 amino acids. The germline V and J ends were trimmed by 6 bases and 6 bases, with 14 bases remaining between them.

The chain uses TRBV5-5 and TRBJ2-5; 12 nucleotides line up with TRBD2. V lost 0 bases and J lost 5; bases outside the gene matches: 11. The CDR3 consists of 18 residues. Germline V gives CDR1 SGHKS, CDR2 YYEKEE (reference sequence). CDR3 amino acids: CASSLASSGGAARETQYF. DNA for the CDR3: TGTGCCAGCAGCTTGGCGTCTAGCGGGGGGGCCGCGCGTGAGACCCAGTACTTC.

This clone showed up just once. The V and J genes are TRBV4-1 and TRBJ2-5; 7 bases match TRBD1. The CDR3 contains 20 residues. Germline-derived CDR1 and CDR2 are MGHRA and YSYEKL. Germline trimming cut 0 bases from V and 4 bases from J; bases unmatched to any gene: 20. The CDR3 loop reads CASSQDDLTPRQGTGETQYF. The DNA for the CDR3 is TGCGCCAGCAGCCAAGACGATCTCACCCCTAGACAGGGCACAGGAGAGACCCAGTACTTC.

The chain links TRBV18 to TRBJ1-5; TRBD1 matches at 7 bases. The CDR3 length is 14 residues. Germline V gives CDR1 KGHSH, CDR2 LQKENI. V trimming: 3 bases; J trimming: 9 bases; junction bases outside the gene matches: 8. CDR3 amino acids: CASSPRQGLGPQHF. The CDR3 region has the DNA TGTGCCAGCTCACCGCGACAGGGACTCGGGCCCCAGCATTTT.

The chain is built from TRBV5-1 and TRBJ2-2; perhaps TRBD1 as D (6 bases). V dropped 3 bases and J dropped 3 bases, with 12 bases sitting between them. In germline, CDR1 is SGHRS, CDR2 YFSETQ. The CDR3 length is 15 residues. CDR3: CASSSGQVDTGELFF. The CDR3 region has the DNA TGCGCCAGCAGCTCGGGACAAGTGGACACCGGGGAGCTGTTTTTT. Full variable domain (remainder filled in from reference TRBV5-1 and TRBJ2-2): KAGVTQTPRYLIKTRGQQVTLSCSPISGHRSVSWYQQTPGQGLQFLFEYFSETQRNKGNFPGRFSGRQFSNSRSEMNVSTLELGDSALYLCASSSGQVDTGELFFGEGSRLTVL.